The next 11 T cell receptor beta chains were all read from a single sample in a study of cytomegalovirus exposure and HLA in healthy donors. With 60 Vbeta and 13 Jbeta primers, the PCR was carried out. Data came from immunoSEQ multiplex PCR; TCRdb stores just in-frame clones and leaves some out. Of more than 150,000 clones in the sample, around 78% were seen once. Sequencing input: PBMCs. Receptors originate from a woman aged 50 to 60 in good health and CMV-seropositive.

V is TRBV30 and J is TRBJ2-3; 15 positions match TRBD2. Germline loops: CDR1 GTSNPN, CDR2 SVGIG (reference sequence). After removal of 5 bases from V and 7 bases from J, the junction contained 7 bases not matched to a gene. CDR3 size: 15 residues. CDR3 in amino acids: CAWGGTSGRRNTQYF. In DNA, the CDR3 is TGTGCCTGGGGGGGGACTAGCGGGAGGAGAAATACGCAGTATTTT.

The genes are TRBV10-3 and TRBJ2-1; D unresolved. This CDR3 spans 15 amino acids. Germline loops: CDR1 ENHRY, CDR2 SYGVKD. V lost 6 bases, J lost 0 bases, and 12 bases lay in between. The CDR3 is CAISAGVSSYNEQFF. CDR3 sequence (DNA): TGTGCCATCAGCGCCGGAGTTAGCTCCTACAATGAGCAGTTCTTC.

Details on this clone: Additional DNA sequences in this sample encode the identical CDR3. The chain joins TRBV11-3 to TRBJ2-3, with unresolved D. CDR1 is SGHNT and CDR2 is YENEEA in the germline V gene. The CDR3 extends over 11 amino acids. The V end lost 2 bases, the J end lost 7 bases, and 4 bases lay between the germline ends. The CDR3 reads CASSLINTQYF. The CDR3 region has the DNA TGTGCCAGCAGCTTAATCAATACGCAGTATTTT. The variable domain in full, completed from reference TRBV11-3 and TRBJ2-3, reads EAGVVQSPRYKIIEKKQPVAFWCNPISGHNTLYWYLQNLGQGPELLIRYENEEAVDDSQLPKDRFSAERLKGVDSTLKIQPAELGDSAVYLCASSLINTQYFGPGTRLTVL.

Comments on this clone: A junction boundary mismatches the germline segment, possibly from a read error. This chain connects TRBV5-4 to TRBJ2-4; D is unclear. CDR3 size: 12 residues. Germline V lookup: CDR1 SGHNT, CDR2 YYREEE (reference sequence). The CDR3 nucleotides are TGTGCCAGCAGCTTAGGCGAAAACAGTCAGTACTTC. Translated: CASSLGENSQYF.

The gene calls are TRBV27 and TRBJ2-1; 11 nucleotides align to TRBD1. The junction had 9 bases not matched to a gene; V was cut back by 7 bases and J by 7 bases. CDR3 size: 15 residues. CDR1 and CDR2 (germline): MNHEY, SMNVEV (reference sequence). CDR3 residues: CASNSWTGGRNEQFF. CDR3 DNA sequence: TGTGCCAGCAATTCCTGGACAGGGGGCAGGAATGAGCAGTTCTTC.

J is TRBJ2-3 and V is TRBV7-2, with a weak D call TRBD2 (6 bases). Germline-derived CDR1 and CDR2 are SGHTA and FQGNSA. The CDR3 consists of 14 residues. V lost 1 base and J 6 bases, leaving 11 bases between the germline ends. This CDR3 reads CASSLVGGEDTQYF. The CDR3 nucleotides are TGTGCCAGCAGCTTAGTGGGCGGGGAGGATACGCAGTATTTT.

The genes are TRBV6-1 and TRBJ1-4; 7 bases agree with TRBD1. Germline CDR1 and CDR2: MNHNS and SASEGT. V lost 6 bases, J lost 5 bases, and 6 bases stayed unmatched. The CDR3 runs 14 residues. CDR3 residues: CASRDAGQNEKLFF. CDR3 DNA: TGTGCCAGCAGGGACGCGGGACAGAATGAAAAACTGTTTTTT.

The chain uses TRBV9 and TRBJ2-5; 8 positions match TRBD1. This CDR3 is built from 15 residues. Trimming cost V 3 bases and J 4 bases; bases outside gene matches: 8. The germline gives CDR1 SGDLS, CDR2 YYNGEE. CDR3 sequence: CASSGQGSPLETQYF. For the CDR3, the DNA is TGTGCCAGCAGCGGACAGGGGTCGCCCCTAGAGACCCAGTACTTC.

V and J are TRBV18 and TRBJ2-5, with 11 bases aligning to TRBD2. The germline gives CDR1 KGHSH, CDR2 LQKENI. The CDR3 contains 16 residues. Losses at the gene ends were 8 bases for V and 2 bases for J; bases not matched to a gene: 10. CDR3 in DNA: TGTGCCAGCCCACGGGGGACTAGCGGCCTTCAAGAGACCCAGTACTTC. Its translation: CASPRGTSGLQETQYF. The full variable domain, rest sourced from reference TRBV18 and TRBJ2-5, is NAGVMQNPRHLVRRRGQEARLRCSPMKGHSHVYWYRQLPEEGLKFMVYLQKENIIDESGMPKERFSAEFPKEGPSILRIQQVVRGDSAAYFCASPRGTSGLQETQYFGPGTRLLVL.

The V gene is TRBV7-6, the J gene TRBJ2-7; 9 bases agree with TRBD1. The CDR3 is 15 amino acids. Trimming took 6 bases from V and 1 from J; bases not matched to a gene: 7. CDR1 and CDR2 (germline): SGHVS, FNYEAQ. The CDR3 protein is CASSTRGTGSYEQYF. The CDR3 coding sequence is TGTGCCAGCAGTACTCGTGGGACAGGGTCCTACGAGCAGTACTTC. The full variable domain, completed using reference TRBV7-6 and TRBJ2-7, is GAGVSQSPRYKVTKRGQDVALRCDPISGHVSLYWYRQALGQGPEFLTYFNYEAQQDKSGLPNDRFSAERPEGSISTLTIQRTEQRDSAMYRCASSTRGTGSYEQYFGPGTRLTVT.

V usage is TRBV7-2 and J usage is TRBJ2-1; perhaps TRBD1 as D (6 bases). The ends were cut back, 5 bases at V and 2 bases at J, with 13 bases in the middle. This CDR3 has 15 residues. In germline, CDR1 is SGHTA, CDR2 FQGNSA. CDR3 sequence: CASSRRRTAYNEQFF. The CDR3 region has the DNA TGTGCCAGCAGCCGGCGTAGGACAGCCTACAATGAGCAGTTCTTC.